The 28 T cell receptor beta chains below all came from one sample that was sequenced in a study of T cells after yellow fever vaccination. TCRdb fed the 5' RACE reads into MiXCR, producing one record per CDR3 protein. Of a few hundred thousand distinct CDR3 sequences listed, 11% are singletons. The sample consisted of PBMCs, taken on the day of the first yellow fever vaccination. These receptors originate from a man between 18 and 29 years old who received the YFV17D yellow fever vaccine.

This chain joins TRBV15 and TRBJ2-5; tentatively, D is TRBD2 (7 bases). V was shortened by 8 bases and J by 2 bases, with 18 bases between the two germline ends. This CDR3 comprises 15 residues. Germline V gives CDR1 LNHNV, CDR2 YYDKDF (reference sequence). The CDR3 sequence is CATRGASGSQETQYF. CDR3 nucleotide sequence: TGTGCCACCCGGGGGGCCTCGGGTTCTCAAGAGACCCAGTACTTC.

The sample holds a few counts of this clonotype. This sequence joins TRBV29-1 and TRBJ1-2; 9 positions agree with TRBD1. The germline V gene has CDR1 SQVTM and CDR2 ANQGSEA. Trimming took 6 bases from V and 2 from J; bases not matched to a gene: 4. This CDR3 has 13 amino acids. The CDR3 sequence is CSVGTGPNYGYTF. For the CDR3, the DNA is TGCAGCGTCGGGACAGGGCCCAACTATGGCTACACCTTC.

The chain joins TRBV12-3 or TRBV12-4 to TRBJ2-2; unclear D gene. CDR3 size: 15 residues. Deletions cut 2 bases from V and 1 base from J, with 8 bases between. The CDR3 sequence is CASSLFNENTGELFF. The DNA of the CDR3 is TGTGCCAGCAGTTTATTTAACGAGAACACCGGGGAGCTGTTTTTT.

This clonotype was picked up a small number of times. This chain links TRBV10-3 with TRBJ2-1, with D unresolved. The CDR3 covers 14 residues. Germline lookup yields CDR1 ENHRY and CDR2 SYGVKD. Trimming cost V 6 bases and J 3 bases, with 12 bases left between them. The chain's CDR3 is CAIRTGPDYNEQFF. DNA for the CDR3: TGTGCCATCAGGACTGGACCGGACTACAATGAGCAGTTCTTC.

This clonotype was found a few times. The V and J genes are TRBV5-5 and TRBJ2-3, with 9 bases fitting TRBD2. The germline gives CDR1 SGHKS, CDR2 YYEKEE (reference sequence). Trimming cost V 6 bases and J 0 bases; bases outside gene matches: 11. The CDR3 has 17 amino acids. CDR3 residues: CASTPGQRGVSTDTQYF. The CDR3 nucleotides are TGTGCCAGCACCCCTGGCCAGCGGGGGGTTAGCACAGATACGCAGTATTTT.

The rearrangement links TRBV10-3 to TRBJ2-7, with 10 bases identical to TRBD1. Trimming cost V 6 bases and J 5 bases; bases outside gene matches: 19. This CDR3 is 18 amino acids long. Per the germline V gene, CDR1 is ENHRY and CDR2 is SYGVKD. CDR3: CAISDLTSGQGEKDEQYF. The CDR3 DNA follows: TGTGCCATCAGCGATCTCACCTCAGGACAGGGGGAAAAAGACGAGCAGTACTTC.

In its sample, this clonotype was seen many times. V usage is TRBV5-1 and J usage is TRBJ2-5; D is perhaps TRBD1 (6 bases). V lost 7 bases, J lost 2 bases, and 15 bases lay in between. Per germline, CDR1 SGHRS and CDR2 YFSETQ. The CDR3 totals 14 residues. CDR3 nucleotides: TGCGCCAGCCAGCAGGACAGATGGCAAGAGACCCAGTACTTC. It encodes CASQQDRWQETQYF.

This clonotype was observed at least ten times. This chain joins TRBV7-8 and TRBJ2-7; TRBD1 aligns across 9 bases. Germline lookup yields CDR1 SGHVS and CDR2 FQNEAQ. With V trimmed by 3 bases and J by 5 bases, 5 bases remained unmatched. There are 14 residues in the CDR3. The CDR3 bases are TGTGCCAGCAGCTTCTGGACAGGGGACCACGAGCAGTACGTC. This encodes CASSFWTGDHEQYV.

This clonotype has a count of ten or more. Written as DNA, the CDR3 is TGTGCCACCAGCAGAGGGGGGGCTGGGTCCACTGAAGCTTTCTTT. Translation gives CATSRGGAGSTEAFF. The chain links TRBV15 to TRBJ1-1, with a weak D call TRBD1 (6 bases). The CDR3 covers 15 residues. V dropped 1 base and J dropped 4 bases, with 13 bases sitting between them. CDR1 is LNHNV and CDR2 is YYDKDF in the germline V gene (reference sequence).

In this sample, this clonotype turned up a few times. The chain recombines TRBV4-2 with TRBJ2-5; TRBD1 is a possible D gene (6 bases). Germline-derived CDR1 and CDR2 are LGHNA and YNFKEQ. This CDR3 region has 14 residues. V lost 2 bases to trimming and J lost 2 bases, with 9 bases between them. The CDR3 region is CASSQWTEQETQYF. CDR3 DNA sequence: TGTGCCAGCAGCCAATGGACAGAGCAAGAGACCCAGTACTTC.

J is TRBJ2-2 and V is TRBV11-2, with 10 bases fitting TRBD2. CDR1 and CDR2 from the germline V gene are SGHAT and FQNNGV. The V segment lost 4 bases and the J segment 5 bases; nucleotides outside the gene matches: 10. The CDR3 is 17 amino acids. The CDR3 region is CASSSYYLAGVTGELFF. In DNA, the CDR3 is TGTGCCAGCAGCTCATATTATCTAGCGGGGGTAACCGGGGAGCTGTTTTTT.

For this clonotype: A single base separates this from a much larger clone, so it may be a read error. The chain carries TRBV20-1 and TRBJ1-5, with unresolved D. The germline V gene encodes CDR1 DFQATT and CDR2 SNEGSKA (reference sequence). The CDR3 runs to 16 residues. The CDR3 loop is CCARDSGHPSNQPQHF. In DNA form, the CDR3 reads TGCTGTGCTAGAGATTCAGGTCACCCTAGCAATCAGCCCCAGCATTTT.

This clonotype was counted between two and nine times. The chain links TRBV5-1 to TRBJ2-3, with a tentative D call TRBD1 (5 bases). The CDR3 spans 14 residues. Germline V gene data show CDR1 as SGHRS and CDR2 as YFSETQ. Trimming took 3 bases from V and 0 from J, leaving 8 bases between them. CDR3 sequence reads: CASSWTTSTDTQYF. CDR3 nucleotide sequence: TGCGCCAGCAGCTGGACAACTAGCACAGATACGCAGTATTTT.

The V gene is TRBV4-1, the J gene TRBJ1-5; D is unclear. The CDR3 has 13 amino acids. Trimming shortened V by 3 bases and J by 5 bases, and 8 bases separated the two germline ends. Germline lookup yields CDR1 MGHRA and CDR2 YSYEKL. The CDR3 coding sequence is TGCGCCAGCAGCCACGCTAAAGATCAGCCCCAGCATTTT. Translated: CASSHAKDQPQHF.

This clonotype was picked up a small number of times. CDR3 loop: CASTPGLAGGETQYF. For the CDR3, the DNA is TGTGCCAGTACACCCGGACTAGCGGGGGGAGAGACCCAGTACTTC. The chain is built from TRBV19 and TRBJ2-5; 14 bases agree with TRBD2. The CDR3 loop spans 15 amino acids. The V gene end was trimmed by 7 bases and the J gene end by 4 bases; junction bases not matched to a gene: 5. Germline CDR1 LNHDA, CDR2 SQIVND (reference sequence).

This clonotype was found a few times. The chain is built from TRBV6-2 or TRBV6-3 and TRBJ2-7; D is undetermined. This CDR3 has 12 residues. Germline V gene data show CDR1 as MNHEY and CDR2 as SVGEGT. V was pared by 6 bases and J by 4 bases, with 10 bases between. This CDR3 reads CASSPADYEQYF. The CDR3 region has the DNA TGTGCCAGCAGCCCCGCAGATTACGAGCAGTACTTC.

The genes are TRBV5-1 and TRBJ2-3; no firm D call. This CDR3 is 15 amino acids long. Trimming cost V 0 bases and J 4 bases, with 12 bases left between them. Germline V gene lookup returns CDR1 SGHRS and CDR2 YFSETQ. The CDR3 region is CASSLVPGGADTQYF. The CDR3 nucleotides read TGCGCCAGCAGCTTGGTACCTGGTGGGGCAGATACGCAGTATTTT.

The rearrangement uses TRBV27 and TRBJ1-5, with unresolved D. The CDR3 sequence is 13 residues long. Looked up from germline, CDR1 is MNHEY and CDR2 is SMNVEV (reference sequence). The ends were cut back, 7 bases at V and 5 bases at J, with 12 bases in the middle. The CDR3 spells CASTPAPDQPQHF. For the CDR3, the DNA is TGTGCCAGCACACCTGCCCCCGATCAGCCCCAGCATTTT.

This clonotype was observed a few times. V usage is TRBV7-2 and J usage is TRBJ2-6; D remains unclear. With 8 bases removed from V and 1 base from J, the gap between germline ends came to 15 bases. The CDR3 extends over 16 amino acids. The germline V gene encodes CDR1 SGHTA and CDR2 FQGNSA. CDR3 amino acids: CASASVEFSGANVLTF. Here the CDR3 DNA reads TGTGCCAGCGCGTCCGTCGAATTTTCTGGGGCCAACGTCCTGACTTTC.

This clonotype was observed a few times. The CDR3 DNA reads TGTGCCAGCAGCCAAGATTACAAGTACCAAGAGACCCAGTACTTC. Translated: CASSQDYKYQETQYF. The chain links TRBV4-2 to TRBJ2-5; D is ambiguous. CDR3 length: 15 residues. The germline CDR1 and CDR2 sequences are LGHNA and YNFKEQ. Trimming pared 0 bases from V and 0 bases from J, leaving 8 bases between.

This chain links TRBV5-4 with TRBJ1-6; a weak D match, TRBD1 (5 bases). The CDR3 is 14 amino acids. Germline V gene sequence: CDR1 SGHNT, CDR2 YYREEE (reference sequence). With 4 bases removed from V and 7 bases from J, the gap between germline ends came to 12 bases. CDR3 loop: CASSRDLGNSPLHF. CDR3 bases: TGTGCCAGCAGCCGGGACCTAGGGAATTCACCCCTCCACTTT.

DNA of the CDR3: TGCAGCGTTGGGGACCGCGCCTACGAGCAGTACTTC. Translation: CSVGDRAYEQYF. The chain carries TRBV29-1 and TRBJ2-7; D assignment may be TRBD1 or TRBD2 (5 bases each). The CDR3 spans 12 residues. CDR1 is SQVTM and CDR2 is ANQGSEA in the germline V gene. The germline V and J ends were trimmed by 4 bases and 2 bases, with 9 bases remaining between them.

The V gene is TRBV12-3 or TRBV12-4, the J gene TRBJ2-7, with TRBD2 as a possible D gene (5 bases). The CDR3 spans 14 residues. V shed 10 bases and J shed 0 bases, with 16 bases lying between them. CDR3 region: CATRMAGTSYEQYF. In DNA, the CDR3 is TGTGCCACGCGTATGGCGGGTACCTCCTACGAGCAGTACTTC.

The chain is built from TRBV4-3 and TRBJ2-3; a possible D gene is TRBD2 (6 bases). Trimming took 0 bases from V and 4 from J, leaving 11 bases between them. CDR3 length equals 15 residues. Germline CDR1 reads LGHNA; CDR2 reads YSLEER. The DNA of the CDR3 is TGCGCCAGCAGCCAAGACCCAGCTAGCGCAGATACGCAGTATTTT. It yields the protein CASSQDPASADTQYF.

The gene calls are TRBV4-1 and TRBJ2-7; D gene unclear. The germline V gene encodes CDR1 MGHRA and CDR2 YSYEKL. CDR3 length equals 15 residues. V lost 2 bases, J lost 0 bases, and 11 bases lay in between. In nucleotides, the CDR3 is TGCGCCAGCAGCCAATTACTCCGGGCCTCCTACGAGCAGTACTTC. Translated, it gives CASSQLLRASYEQYF.

The chain has TRBV7-9 and TRBJ1-2; TRBD1 agrees at 10 bases. Germline V CDR1 and CDR2: SEHNR, FQNEAQ (reference sequence). The CDR3 spans 12 residues. V shed 6 bases, J shed 8 bases, and the junction held 3 bases outside the gene matches. The chain's CDR3 is CASRRTGGGYTF. In DNA form, the CDR3 reads TGTGCCAGCAGGCGGACAGGGGGAGGCTACACCTTC.

The V and J genes are TRBV5-1 and TRBJ2-5; D possibly matches TRBD1 or TRBD2 (6 bases each). V lost 3 bases, J lost 1 base, and 10 bases lay in between. The CDR3 sequence is 14 residues long. CDR1 is SGHRS, CDR2 YFSETQ, per germline. CDR3 region: CASSWGAGQETQYF. Written as DNA, the CDR3 is TGCGCCAGCAGCTGGGGGGCGGGCCAAGAGACCCAGTACTTC.

The gene calls are TRBV7-9 and TRBJ2-2; D call uncertain. V gave up 5 bases and J gave up 7 bases, with 8 bases separating them. This CDR3 has 12 residues. The germline V gene encodes CDR1 SEHNR and CDR2 FQNEAQ (reference sequence). CDR3 nucleotides: TGTGCCAGCAGCCTACGACTCGGGGAGCTGTTTTTT. Protein product: CASSLRLGELFF.